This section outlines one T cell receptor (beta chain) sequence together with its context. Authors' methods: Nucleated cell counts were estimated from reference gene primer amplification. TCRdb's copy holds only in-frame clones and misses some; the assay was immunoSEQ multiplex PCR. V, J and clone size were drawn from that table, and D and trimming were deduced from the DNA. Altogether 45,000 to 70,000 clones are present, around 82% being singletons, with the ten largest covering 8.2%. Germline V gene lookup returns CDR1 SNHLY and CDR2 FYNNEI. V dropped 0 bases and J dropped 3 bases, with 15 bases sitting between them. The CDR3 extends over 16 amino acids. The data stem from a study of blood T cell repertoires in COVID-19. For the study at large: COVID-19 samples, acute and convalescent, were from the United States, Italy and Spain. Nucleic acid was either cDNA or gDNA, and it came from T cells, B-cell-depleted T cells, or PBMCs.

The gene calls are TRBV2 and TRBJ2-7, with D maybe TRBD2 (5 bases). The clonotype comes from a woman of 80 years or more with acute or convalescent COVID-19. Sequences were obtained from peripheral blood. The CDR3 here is CASSEALPSGGYEQYF. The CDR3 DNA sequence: TGTGCCAGCAGTGAAGCGCTTCCGAGCGGTGGCTACGAGCAGTACTTC. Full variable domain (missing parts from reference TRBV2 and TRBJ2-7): EPEVTQTPSHQVTQMGQEVILRCVPISNHLYFYWYRQILGQKVEFLVSFYNNEISEKSEIFDDQFSVERPDGSNFTLKIRSTKLEDSAMYFCASSEALPSGGYEQYFGPGTRLTVT.